This passage covers 2 T cell receptor beta chains from one sample sequenced in a study. In TCRdb, the 5' RACE reads were re-called with MiXCR into one record per CDR3 protein. The table includes approximately 60,000 distinct CDR3 sequences, less than 25% detected once. Sequencing was done on a sample of memory CD4+ T cells sorted from a lymph node. Sample subset: memory CD4+ T cells, CD4+CD45RO+CD25-. The receptors shown here come from a female donor with breast cancer.

Notes on this clonotype: A read error may account for a junction end that differs from germline. The chain carries TRBV6-6 and TRBJ1-1; no definite D call. Per the germline V gene, CDR1 is MNHNY and CDR2 is SVGAGI (reference sequence). CDR3 length: 11 amino acids. The CDR3 sequence is CTSTKVDEAFF. In DNA, the CDR3 is TGTACCAGCACCAAGGTGGACGAAGCTTTCTTT.

This clonotype has a handful of counts. This sequence joins TRBV4-2 and TRBJ1-1; a weak D match, TRBD1 (5 bases). Germline CDR1 reads LGHNA; CDR2 reads YNFKEQ. V lost 0 bases and J lost 10, with 21 bases in between. CDR3 length: 16 amino acids. Here the CDR3 reads CASSQDREGLGPGAFF. The CDR3 nucleotides read TGTGCCAGCAGCCAAGATAGGGAGGGGCTAGGCCCTGGAGCTTTCTTT.